Listed here is a single T cell receptor beta chain. The antigen it recognizes is unknown. Base qualities are not provided; no much larger clone lies one nucleotide away. The V end loses 5 bases and the J end loses 2 bases, and a stretch of 16 bases separates them. The germline V gene (reference sequence) specifies SEHNR as CDR1 and FQNEAQ as CDR2. Its CDR3 holds 16 amino acids, cysteine through phenylalanine. Of all the DNA, just the CDR3 is kept, 48 bases in frame from base 1. TCRbeta CDR3 regions were amplified from genomic DNA by means of the immunoSEQ Assay, a bias-controlled multiplex PCR. As for the authors' bioinformatics: The number of nucleated cells in each sample was estimated by amplification of reference gene primers within the assay. To quantify the absolute abundance of each unique TCRbeta CDR3 rearrangement, sequence reads were collapsed and filtered. For each sample, productive Simpson clonality was calculated as the square root of Simpson's diversity index over productive rearrangements. TCRdb's version of the immuneACCESS table is confined to in-frame rearrangements and falls short of the full clone set. An unresolved V gene accounts for under half of the shortfall where checked; the remainder is of unknown origin. Clonal size and the V and J genes are those of that table, whereas D and trimming came from the DNA. Present in this sample are 150,000 to 200,000 clones, 70% to 85% of which were seen just once. Jointly, the top ten make up 6.5% to 9% of the sample.

The data are from a study of blood T cell repertoires in COVID-19 (dated by TCRdb to about 2020). Study-wide context: Samples from collaborators originated in the United States, Italy and Spain and spanned both the acute and convalescent phases of COVID-19. The material from the prospective study consisted of cDNA or gDNA derived from T cells, B-cell-depleted T cells, or PBMCs. The dataset comprised deeply sampled blood TCRbeta repertoires from subjects exposed to, actively infected with, or recovered from COVID-19. The repertoires were released in a freely available public database intended as a resource for research on the immune response to SARS-CoV-2. Samples came from the ongoing ImmuneRACE study (first 160 participants) plus 1,254 subjects from 6 global collaborators. A de-identified subject ID, COVID-19 status, age in years and sex were almost always included in the sample metadata. Where available, HLA class I and class II types were taken from metadata supplied by the sample provider and were not determined by assay-based typing. Broad study findings and their caveats: Clinical and demographic metadata were provided uncurated, with the amount varying by source and participant.

One collaborating source in Seattle enrolled patients during active infection and followed them longitudinally through the course of disease. Each collaborating institution followed its own protocols to collect whole blood in K2EDTA tubes. Collaborator samples were shipped for TCRbeta analysis as frozen whole blood, isolated PBMCs, or DNA extracted from either sample type. This receptor chain uses TRBV7-9 and TRBJ1-5, with a weak D call of TRBD1 (5 bases match). Source material: peripheral blood. This TCR came from a woman aged 40 to 49 with COVID-19, enrolled during active disease. The CDR3 here reads CASSTTGGLGNQPQHF. The nucleotide sequence reads as follows: TGTGCCAGCAGCACTACCGGGGGGTTGGGCAATCAGCCCCAGCATTTT. The entire variable domain, with the stretches around the CDR3 drawn from the reference TRBV7-9 and TRBJ1-5 proteins, is DTGVSQNPRHKITKRGQNVTFRCDPISEHNRLYWYRQTLGQGPEFLTYFQNEAQLEKSRLLSDRFSAERPKGSFSTLEIQRTEQGDSAMYLCASSTTGGLGNQPQHFGDGTRLSIL.